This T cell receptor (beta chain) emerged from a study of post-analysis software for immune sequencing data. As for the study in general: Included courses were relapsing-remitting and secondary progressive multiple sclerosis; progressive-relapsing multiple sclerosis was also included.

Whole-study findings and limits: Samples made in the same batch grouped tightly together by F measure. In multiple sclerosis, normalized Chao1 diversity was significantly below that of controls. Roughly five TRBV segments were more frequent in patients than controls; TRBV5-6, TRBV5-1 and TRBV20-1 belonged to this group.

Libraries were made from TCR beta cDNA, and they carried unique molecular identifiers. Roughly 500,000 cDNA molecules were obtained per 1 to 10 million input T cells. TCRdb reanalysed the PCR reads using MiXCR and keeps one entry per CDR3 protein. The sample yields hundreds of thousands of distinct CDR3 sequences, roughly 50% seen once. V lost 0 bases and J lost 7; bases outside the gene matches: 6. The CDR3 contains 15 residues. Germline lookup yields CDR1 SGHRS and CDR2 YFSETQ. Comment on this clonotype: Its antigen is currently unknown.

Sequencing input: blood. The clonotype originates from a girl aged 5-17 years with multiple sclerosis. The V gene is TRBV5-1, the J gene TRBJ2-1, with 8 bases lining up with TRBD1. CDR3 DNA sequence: TGCGCCAGCAGCTTGGCCCCAGGGGGCGGGAATGAGCAGTTCTTC. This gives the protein CASSLAPGGGNEQFF.